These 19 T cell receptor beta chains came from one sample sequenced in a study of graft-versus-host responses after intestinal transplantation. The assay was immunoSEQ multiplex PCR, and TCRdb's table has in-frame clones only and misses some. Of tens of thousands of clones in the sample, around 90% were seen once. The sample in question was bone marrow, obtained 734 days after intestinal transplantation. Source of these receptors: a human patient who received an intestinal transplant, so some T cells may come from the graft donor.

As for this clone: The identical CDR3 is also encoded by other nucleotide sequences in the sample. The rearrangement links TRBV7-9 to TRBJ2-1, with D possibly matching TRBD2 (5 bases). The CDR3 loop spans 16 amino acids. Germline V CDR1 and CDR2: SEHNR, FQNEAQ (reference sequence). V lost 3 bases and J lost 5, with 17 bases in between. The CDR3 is CASSFPEAGGDNEQFF. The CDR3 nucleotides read TGTGCCAGCAGCTTTCCGGAGGCGGGTGGGGACAATGAGCAGTTCTTC.

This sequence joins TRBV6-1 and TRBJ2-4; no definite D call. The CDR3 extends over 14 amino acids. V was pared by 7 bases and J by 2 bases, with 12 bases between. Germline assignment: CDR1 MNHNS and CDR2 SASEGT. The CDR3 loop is CASKEQRTKNIQYF. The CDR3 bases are TGTGCCAGCAAGGAACAGAGGACCAAAAACATTCAGTACTTC.

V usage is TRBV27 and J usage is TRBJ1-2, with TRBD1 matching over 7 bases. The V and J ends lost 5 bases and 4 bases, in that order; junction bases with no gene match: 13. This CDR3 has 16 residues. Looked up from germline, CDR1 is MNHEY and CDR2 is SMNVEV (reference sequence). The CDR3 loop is CASSPQTGTHSYGYTF. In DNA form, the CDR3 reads TGTGCCAGCAGTCCTCAGACAGGGACCCACTCCTATGGCTACACCTTC.

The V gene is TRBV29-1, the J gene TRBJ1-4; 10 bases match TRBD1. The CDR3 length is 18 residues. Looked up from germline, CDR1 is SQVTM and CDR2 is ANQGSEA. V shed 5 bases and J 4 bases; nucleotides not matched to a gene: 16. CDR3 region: CSVSVPGQGTRVNEKLFF. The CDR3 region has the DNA TGCAGCGTTTCAGTCCCGGGACAGGGGACGAGGGTTAATGAAAAACTGTTTTTT.

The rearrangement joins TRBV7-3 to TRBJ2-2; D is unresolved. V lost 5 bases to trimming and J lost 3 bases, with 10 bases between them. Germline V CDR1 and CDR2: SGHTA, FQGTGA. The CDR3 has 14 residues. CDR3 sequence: CASSPGPDTGELFF. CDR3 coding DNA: TGTGCCAGCAGCCCTGGACCCGACACCGGGGAGCTGTTTTTT.

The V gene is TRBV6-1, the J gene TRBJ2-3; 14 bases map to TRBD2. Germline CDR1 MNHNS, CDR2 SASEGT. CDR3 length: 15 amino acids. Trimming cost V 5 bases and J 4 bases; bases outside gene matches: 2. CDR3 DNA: TGTGCCAGCAGTCCGACTAGCGGGGGGGCAGATACGCAGTATTTT. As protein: CASSPTSGGADTQYF.

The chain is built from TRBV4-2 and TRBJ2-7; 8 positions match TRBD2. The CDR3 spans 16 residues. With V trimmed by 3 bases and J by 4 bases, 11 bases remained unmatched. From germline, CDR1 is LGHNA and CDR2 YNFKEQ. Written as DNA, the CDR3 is TGTGCCAGCAGCCAGCTACTCAGCGGGAGAGGATACGAGCAGTACTTC. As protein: CASSQLLSGRGYEQYF.

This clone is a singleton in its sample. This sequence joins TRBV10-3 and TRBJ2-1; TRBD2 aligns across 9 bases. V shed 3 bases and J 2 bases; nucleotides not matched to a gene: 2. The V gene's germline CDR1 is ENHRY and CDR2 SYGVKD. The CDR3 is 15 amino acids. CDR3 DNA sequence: TGTGCCATCAGTGAAGGCGGGAGGGCCTACAATGAGCAGTTCTTC. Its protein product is CAISEGGRAYNEQFF.

CDR3 DNA sequence: TGCGCCAGTGGGTGGGGTACTGAAGCTTTCTTT. Its translation: CASGWGTEAFF. V is TRBV5-1 and J is TRBJ1-1; D is unclear. The CDR3 is made up of 11 amino acids. V lost 8 bases and J 5 bases, leaving 10 bases between the germline ends. Germline V CDR1 and CDR2: SGHRS, YFSETQ.

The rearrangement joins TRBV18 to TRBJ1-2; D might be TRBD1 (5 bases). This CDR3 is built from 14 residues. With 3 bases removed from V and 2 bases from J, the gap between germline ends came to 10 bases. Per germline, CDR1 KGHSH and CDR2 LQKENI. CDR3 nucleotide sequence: TGTGCCAGCTCACCTGACAGAGACAACTATGGCTACACCTTC. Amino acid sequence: CASSPDRDNYGYTF.

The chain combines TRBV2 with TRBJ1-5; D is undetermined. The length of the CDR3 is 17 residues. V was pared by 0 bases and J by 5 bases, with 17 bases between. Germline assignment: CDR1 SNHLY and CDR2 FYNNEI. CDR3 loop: CASSEALRVDKDQPQHF. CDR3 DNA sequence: TGTGCCAGCAGTGAAGCGCTTAGGGTGGATAAGGATCAGCCCCAGCATTTT.

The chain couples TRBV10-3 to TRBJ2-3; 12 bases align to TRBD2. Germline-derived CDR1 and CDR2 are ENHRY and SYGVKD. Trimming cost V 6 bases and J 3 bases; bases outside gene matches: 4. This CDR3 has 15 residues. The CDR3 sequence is CAIREGLAGTDTQYF. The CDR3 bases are TGTGCCATCAGAGAGGGACTAGCGGGTACAGATACGCAGTATTTT.

The DNA for the CDR3 is TGTGCCAGCAGGACAGGGGGCGCCGGGGAGCTGTTTTTT. This codes for CASRTGGAGELFF. The rearrangement uses TRBV6-1 and TRBJ2-2; TRBD1 aligns across 10 bases. The CDR3 sequence is 13 residues long. V dropped 6 bases and J dropped 6; count of bases not matched to a gene: 1. Per the germline V gene, CDR1 is MNHNS and CDR2 is SASEGT.

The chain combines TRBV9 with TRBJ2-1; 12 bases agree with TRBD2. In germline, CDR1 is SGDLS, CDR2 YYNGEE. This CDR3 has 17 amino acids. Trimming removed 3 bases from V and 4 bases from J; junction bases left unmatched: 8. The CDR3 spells CASSGRLGLAGYNEQFF. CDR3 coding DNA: TGTGCCAGCAGCGGTCGTTTAGGACTAGCGGGATACAATGAGCAGTTCTTC.

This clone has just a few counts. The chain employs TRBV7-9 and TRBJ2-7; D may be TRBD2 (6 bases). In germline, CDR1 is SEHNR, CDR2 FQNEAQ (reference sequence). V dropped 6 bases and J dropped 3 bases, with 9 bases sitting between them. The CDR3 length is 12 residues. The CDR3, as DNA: TGTGCCAGCAGTGCGGGAAGCTACGAGCAGTACTTC. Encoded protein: CASSAGSYEQYF.

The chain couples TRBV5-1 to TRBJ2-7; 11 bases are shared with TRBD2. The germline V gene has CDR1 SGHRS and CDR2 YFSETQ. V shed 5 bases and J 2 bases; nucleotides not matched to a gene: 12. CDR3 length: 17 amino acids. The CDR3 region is CASSQTLGTSGPYEQYF. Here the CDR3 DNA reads TGCGCCAGCAGTCAAACTCTCGGGACTAGCGGACCCTACGAGCAGTACTTC.

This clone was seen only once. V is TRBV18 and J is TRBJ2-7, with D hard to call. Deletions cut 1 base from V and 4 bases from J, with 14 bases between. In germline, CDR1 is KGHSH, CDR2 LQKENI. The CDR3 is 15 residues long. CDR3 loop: CASSPRLQLPYEQYF. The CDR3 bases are TGTGCCAGCTCACCACGTTTGCAGTTACCTTACGAGCAGTACTTC.

In DNA form, the CDR3 reads TGTGCCAGTAGTAACATGGGACAGGGATCCTACGAGCAGTACTTC. It specifies CASSNMGQGSYEQYF. This rearrangement joins TRBV19 to TRBJ2-7; TRBD1 agrees at 9 bases. Looked up from germline, CDR1 is LNHDA and CDR2 is SQIVND (reference sequence). V lost 4 bases to trimming and J lost 1 base; unmatched junction nucleotides: 5. The CDR3 has 15 residues.

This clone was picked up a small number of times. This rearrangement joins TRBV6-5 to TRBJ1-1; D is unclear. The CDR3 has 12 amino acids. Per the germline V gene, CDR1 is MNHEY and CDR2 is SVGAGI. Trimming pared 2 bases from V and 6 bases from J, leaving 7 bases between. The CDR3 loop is CASSYPQAEAFF. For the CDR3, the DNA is TGTGCCAGCAGTTACCCGCAGGCTGAAGCTTTCTTT.